The 17 T cell receptor beta chains given below trace back to one sample, sequenced in a study of blood T cell repertoires in COVID-19. Profiling relied on immunoSEQ multiplex PCR, and the TCRdb table lists in-frame clones only, not all of them. The sample shows just under 350,000 clones, around four fifths of them seen only once. Sequencing was performed on peripheral blood. The source of these receptors is a man aged 25-45 years with active or convalescent COVID-19.

The chain joins TRBV6-5 to TRBJ2-5; the match to TRBD2 covers 7 bases. The CDR3 sequence is 14 residues long. Trimming at V came to 5 bases and at J to 9 bases, leaving 12 bases not matched to a gene. Germline loops: CDR1 MNHEY, CDR2 SVGAGI. The CDR3 DNA reads as TGTGCCAGCAGTCCCACTAGCGAACCTACGGCCCAGTACTTC. Protein sequence: CASSPTSEPTAQYF.

This chain links TRBV2 with TRBJ2-7; TRBD1 might be the D (6 bases). This CDR3 has 14 amino acids. CDR1 and CDR2 (germline): SNHLY, FYNNEI. V was pared by 3 bases and J by 1 base, with 10 bases between. The CDR3 DNA sequence: TGTGCCAGCAGTGACTGGACAGCTTCCTACGAGCAGTACTTC. Encoded protein: CASSDWTASYEQYF.

The genes are TRBV5-1 and TRBJ1-1; TRBD1 matches at 7 bases. The CDR3 runs to 16 residues. The ends lost 3 bases at V and 7 bases at J; junction bases unmatched: 15. The V gene's germline CDR1 is SGHRS and CDR2 YFSETQ. The DNA of the CDR3 is TGCGCCAGCAGCTCGTCACCCGGGACAGAACGGGGTGAAGCTTTCTTT. Its translation: CASSSSPGTERGEAFF.

The genes are TRBV5-5 and TRBJ1-4; a possible D gene is TRBD1 (6 bases). V lost 0 bases and J lost 4, with 7 bases in between. CDR3 size: 14 residues. The V gene's germline CDR1 is SGHKS and CDR2 YYEKEE (reference sequence). DNA for the CDR3: TGTGCCAGCAGCTTGGGACAGGTTAATGAAAAACTGTTTTTT. Amino acids: CASSLGQVNEKLFF.

The V and J genes are TRBV5-1 and TRBJ2-5, with D uncertain. The germline gives CDR1 SGHRS, CDR2 YFSETQ. The CDR3 sequence is 14 residues long. Trimming left V 0 bases short and J 1 base short, with 7 bases between. CDR3: CASSLGLVQETQYF. CDR3 bases: TGCGCCAGCAGCTTGGGTCTAGTCCAAGAGACCCAGTACTTC.

The gene calls are TRBV11-3 and TRBJ2-3, with D perhaps matching TRBD2 (7 bases). Germline CDR1 reads SGHNT; CDR2 reads YENEEA. The CDR3 length is 15 residues. The V end was cut by 5 bases, the J end by 1 base, with 13 bases between. The CDR3 here is CASSPEGGRTDTQYF. The CDR3 coding sequence is TGTGCCAGCAGCCCCGAGGGGGGGCGCACAGATACGCAGTATTTT.

This chain's CDR3 is CASSLVAGGEQFF. The CDR3 nucleotides are TGTGCCAGCAGCTTGGTTGCGGGTGGTGAGCAGTTCTTC. The chain recombines TRBV5-6 with TRBJ2-1; possibly TRBD2 for D (5 bases). Germline values: CDR1 SGHDT, CDR2 YYEEEE. The CDR3 contains 13 residues. Trimming left V 0 bases short and J 9 bases short, with 10 bases between.

V is TRBV28 and J is TRBJ2-7, with TRBD2 matching 14 bases. This CDR3 has 15 residues. Germline V gives CDR1 MDHEN, CDR2 SYDVKM. V lost 5 bases, J lost 4 bases, and 4 bases stayed unmatched. CDR3 DNA: TGTGCCAGCAGTACGAGGACTAGCGGGAGGTACGAGCAGTACTTC. Its translation: CASSTRTSGRYEQYF.

V usage is TRBV29-1 and J usage is TRBJ1-5; the match to TRBD1 covers 7 bases. This CDR3 contains 15 residues. V lost 7 bases, J lost 0 bases, and 9 bases stayed unmatched. CDR1 and CDR2 from the germline V gene are SQVTM and ANQGSEA. The CDR3 nucleotides read TGCAGCGCCTCGACGGGACAGCATAGCAATCAGCCCCAGCATTTT. Its protein is CSASTGQHSNQPQHF.

The chain carries TRBV5-1 and TRBJ1-2; D possibly corresponds to TRBD1 (6 bases). This CDR3 is built from 15 residues. V was shortened by 0 bases and J by 3 bases, with 12 bases between the two germline ends. In germline, CDR1 is SGHRS, CDR2 YFSETQ. CDR3 region: CASSLAEEGDYGYTF. The CDR3 DNA reads as TGCGCCAGCAGCTTGGCCGAAGAGGGGGACTATGGCTACACCTTC.

V gene TRBV7-3 combines with J gene TRBJ1-1; a weak D match, TRBD1 (6 bases). The CDR3 consists of 13 residues. Germline-derived CDR1 and CDR2 are SGHTA and FQGTGA. V lost 3 bases, J lost 8 bases, and 13 bases lay in between. In nucleotides, the CDR3 is TGTGCCAGCAGCTTGTCAGGGGCGGTGGAAGCTTTCTTT. It translates to CASSLSGAVEAFF.

This chain's CDR3 is CASSLASATDTQYF. CDR3 sequence (DNA): TGCGCCAGCAGCCTCGCTAGTGCCACAGATACGCAGTATTTT. The chain is built from TRBV5-1 and TRBJ2-3; no reliable D call. Germline loops: CDR1 SGHRS, CDR2 YFSETQ. Trimming removed 4 bases from V and 2 bases from J, with 11 bases in between. The CDR3 is 14 residues long.

The chain joins TRBV7-3 to TRBJ2-7; tentatively, D is TRBD1 (5 bases). Between the trimmed V and J ends, which lost 9 bases and 6 bases, there was a span of 18 bases. The germline V gene has CDR1 SGHTA and CDR2 FQGTGA. This CDR3 region has 13 residues. The CDR3 region is CARPTETAPEQYF. The CDR3, as DNA: TGTGCCAGACCGACAGAAACGGCGCCCGAGCAGTACTTC. The entire variable domain, with the rest obtained from reference TRBV7-3 and TRBJ2-7, is as follows: GAGVSQTPSNKVTEKGKYVELRCDPISGHTALYWYRQSLGQGPEFLIYFQGTGAADDSGLPNDRFFAVRPEGSVSTLKIQRTERGDSAVYLCARPTETAPEQYFGPGTRLTVT.

The chain carries TRBV12-3 or TRBV12-4 and TRBJ1-5; 7 bases line up with TRBD1. The CDR3 consists of 13 residues. Trimming cost V 7 bases and J 6 bases; bases outside gene matches: 6. CDR3 DNA: TGTGCCAGCACCTTTACAGGGGCTCAGCCCCAGCATTTT. This codes for CASTFTGAQPQHF.

V is TRBV6-2 or TRBV6-3 and J is TRBJ1-1; a possible D gene is TRBD1 (6 bases). The CDR3 consists of 17 residues. V was clipped by 0 bases and J by 7 bases, with 21 bases between them. Per germline, CDR1 MNHEY and CDR2 SVGEGT. The CDR3 sequence is CASSYSWVYRDNDEAFF. The CDR3 DNA reads TGTGCCAGCAGTTACTCGTGGGTATACCGGGACAACGATGAAGCTTTCTTT.

V gene TRBV4-1 combines with J gene TRBJ2-3, with a weak D call TRBD1 (6 bases). The CDR3 sequence is 14 residues long. V was trimmed by 3 bases and J by 4 bases, leaving 11 bases between them. CDR1 and CDR2 (germline): MGHRA, YSYEKL. The CDR3 loop is CASSHHRDADTQYF. CDR3 DNA: TGCGCCAGCAGCCACCACAGGGACGCAGATACGCAGTATTTT.

The chain combines TRBV4-1 with TRBJ1-1, with a weak D call TRBD1 (5 bases). The V gene lost 5 bases and the J gene lost 1 base, with 11 bases spanning the gap. CDR3 size: 14 residues. CDR1 is MGHRA, CDR2 YSYEKL, per germline. As DNA, the CDR3 is TGCGCCAGCAGCTCGGAGCAGGGGAACACTGAAGCTTTCTTT. It encodes CASSSEQGNTEAFF.